The rows below give T cell receptor beta chains drawn from one sample of a study of blood T cells in healthy people across ages. MiXCR, run by TCRdb on the 5' RACE reads, gives a single entry per CDR3 protein. The top ten hold around 2.1% of the sample, which has about 1.8 million distinct CDR3 sequences, just under 50% seen once. What was sequenced was blood. Receptor source: a woman aged 40 to 50 in good health. CDR3s include the opening cysteine and the closing phenylalanine or tryptophan. Each record gives: D gene, V gene, clone size, J gene, CDR3 protein, CDR3 DNA. D genes are given only for firm matches. A row's size may be missing; if present it is once, few, many or a size class.

d_gene: NA; v_gene: TRBV27; abundance: once; j_gene: TRBJ1-6; CDR3aa: CASSLNGGYSPLHF; CDR3nt: TGTGCCAGCAGTTTAAATGGGGGATATTCACCCCTCCACTTT
d_gene: NA; v_gene: TRBV12-5; abundance: NA; j_gene: TRBJ2-1; CDR3aa: CASGSTDEQFF; CDR3nt: TGTGCTAGTGGATCCACGGATGAGCAGTTCTTC
d_gene: NA; v_gene: TRBV28; abundance: NA; j_gene: TRBJ2-3; CDR3aa: CASSLNVGDTQYF; CDR3nt: TGTGCCAGCAGTCTTAACGTGGGCGATACGCAGTATTTT
d_gene: TRBD1; v_gene: TRBV7-9; abundance: NA; j_gene: TRBJ1-6; CDR3aa: CASSLARGTGPNSPLHF; CDR3nt: TGTGCCAGCAGCTTAGCGCGGGGGACAGGGCCGAATTCACCCCTCCACTTT
d_gene: NA; v_gene: TRBV7-9; abundance: few; j_gene: TRBJ2-1; CDR3aa: CASRALNEQFF; CDR3nt: TGTGCCAGCAGAGCGCTCAATGAGCAGTTCTTC
d_gene: NA; v_gene: TRBV18; abundance: few; j_gene: TRBJ2-7; CDR3aa: CASSPSRGTTYEQYF; CDR3nt: TGTGCCAGCTCACCGTCCCGAGGCACGACCTACGAGCAGTACTTC
d_gene: TRBD1; v_gene: TRBV4-2; abundance: NA; j_gene: TRBJ2-7; CDR3aa: CASSQGRTGIFNEQYF; CDR3nt: TGTGCCAGCAGCCAAGGAAGGACAGGGATATTCAACGAGCAGTACTTC
d_gene: NA; v_gene: TRBV4-1; abundance: NA; j_gene: TRBJ2-7; CDR3aa: CASSQDSSSLSYNEQYF; CDR3nt: TGCGCCAGCAGCCAAGATAGTTCTAGCCTTTCCTACAATGAGCAGTACTTC
d_gene: TRBD2; v_gene: TRBV12-3/TRBV12-4; abundance: NA; j_gene: TRBJ2-3; CDR3aa: CASSSQILAGYTDTQYF; CDR3nt: TGTGCCAGCAGCTCTCAGATCTTAGCGGGCTACACAGATACGCAGTATTTT
d_gene: TRBD2; v_gene: TRBV9; abundance: NA; j_gene: TRBJ2-3; CDR3aa: CASSVGPLAGDDTQYF; CDR3nt: TGTGCCAGCAGCGTAGGTCCCCTAGCGGGGGATGATACGCAGTATTTT
d_gene: NA; v_gene: TRBV6-5; abundance: few; j_gene: TRBJ2-3; CDR3aa: CASSYTRTDTQYF; CDR3nt: TGTGCCAGCAGTTATACGCGCACAGATACGCAGTATTTT
d_gene: TRBD2; v_gene: TRBV20-1; abundance: few; j_gene: TRBJ2-1; CDR3aa: CSARGYRPSGGSYNEQFF; CDR3nt: TGCAGTGCTAGAGGGTATCGCCCTAGCGGGGGATCCTACAATGAGCAGTTCTTC
d_gene: NA; v_gene: TRBV28; abundance: few; j_gene: TRBJ2-4; CDR3aa: CASTYGVQQYF; CDR3nt: TGTGCCAGCACCTACGGCGTACAGCAGTACTTC
d_gene: NA; v_gene: TRBV20-1; abundance: NA; j_gene: TRBJ1-2; CDR3aa: CSAPRLVVSNYGYTF; CDR3nt: TGCAGTGCTCCGCGTCTGGTTGTTTCTAACTATGGCTACACCTTC
d_gene: TRBD1; v_gene: TRBV29-1; abundance: few; j_gene: TRBJ1-5; CDR3aa: CSVETGESNQPQHF; CDR3nt: TGCAGCGTTGAAACAGGGGAAAGCAATCAGCCCCAGCATTTT
d_gene: TRBD1; v_gene: TRBV7-2; abundance: NA; j_gene: TRBJ2-5; CDR3aa: CASSITGQGVDEQYF; CDR3nt: TGTGCCAGCAGCATAACGGGGCAGGGGGTGGATGAGCAGTACTTC
d_gene: NA; v_gene: TRBV18; abundance: NA; j_gene: TRBJ2-5; CDR3aa: CASSPVQPSYKQYF; CDR3nt: TGTGCCAGCTCACCTGTACAACCTTCCTACAAGCAGTACTTC
d_gene: NA; v_gene: TRBV12-3/TRBV12-4; abundance: NA; j_gene: TRBJ1-2; CDR3aa: CASSFSGVPNGYTF; CDR3nt: TGTGCCAGCAGTTTTTCCGGCGTTCCTAATGGCTACACCTTC
d_gene: TRBD1; v_gene: TRBV6-6; abundance: few; j_gene: TRBJ2-7; CDR3aa: CASRDRVNEQYF; CDR3nt: TGTGCCAGCAGGGACAGGGTGAACGAGCAGTACTTC
d_gene: TRBD1; v_gene: TRBV2; abundance: few; j_gene: TRBJ1-5; CDR3aa: CASSGQGFQPQHF; CDR3nt: TGTGCCAGCAGTGGACAGGGGTTTCAGCCCCAGCATTTT
d_gene: TRBD1; v_gene: TRBV4-3; abundance: NA; j_gene: TRBJ2-7; CDR3aa: CASSQETYRDRGSYEQYF; CDR3nt: TGCGCCAGCAGCCAAGAGACTTACCGGGACAGGGGGTCCTACGAGCAGTACTTC
d_gene: TRBD1; v_gene: TRBV6-1; abundance: NA; j_gene: TRBJ2-1; CDR3aa: CASIPGQGKGLNSGQFF; CDR3nt: TGTGCCAGCATACCGGGACAGGGAAAAGGGCTAAATTCTGGGCAGTTCTTC
d_gene: NA; v_gene: TRBV5-1; abundance: few; j_gene: TRBJ2-7; CDR3aa: CASSLEAGDTSYEQYF; CDR3nt: TGCGCCAGCAGCTTGGAGGCAGGGGATACTTCCTACGAGCAGTACTTC
d_gene: NA; v_gene: TRBV28; abundance: NA; j_gene: TRBJ2-4; CDR3aa: CASSPTPGVGKNIQYF; CDR3nt: TGTGCCAGCAGTCCGACGCCAGGTGTAGGCAAAAACATTCAGTACTTC
d_gene: NA; v_gene: TRBV27; abundance: NA; j_gene: TRBJ1-2; CDR3aa: CASSSSQDSPRYGYTF; CDR3nt: TGTGCCAGCAGTTCATCGCAGGACAGCCCGAGATATGGCTACACCTTC
d_gene: NA; v_gene: TRBV29-1; abundance: NA; j_gene: TRBJ2-7; CDR3aa: CSVRIQGAYEQYF; CDR3nt: TGCAGCGTGCGAATCCAGGGTGCCTACGAGCAGTACTTC
d_gene: TRBD1; v_gene: TRBV5-6; abundance: once; j_gene: TRBJ2-5; CDR3aa: CASSWGTDNEQYF; CDR3nt: TGTGCCAGCAGCTGGGGGACAGACAATGAGCAGTACTTC
d_gene: TRBD2; v_gene: TRBV6-6; abundance: NA; j_gene: TRBJ2-1; CDR3aa: CASCRTSGGSSYNEQFF; CDR3nt: TGTGCCAGCTGCAGGACTAGCGGGGGGAGCTCCTACAATGAGCAGTTCTTC
d_gene: NA; v_gene: TRBV18; abundance: NA; j_gene: TRBJ2-5; CDR3aa: CASSPLRQGSQETQYF; CDR3nt: TGTGCCAGCTCACCCCTACGGCAGGGAAGCCAAGAGACCCAGTACTTC
d_gene: NA; v_gene: TRBV28; abundance: NA; j_gene: TRBJ2-7; CDR3aa: CASSLFRFGQYF; CDR3nt: TGTGCCAGCAGTTTATTCCGCTTTGGGCAGTACTTC
d_gene: NA; v_gene: TRBV12-3/TRBV12-4; abundance: few; j_gene: TRBJ2-3; CDR3aa: CASSSGLLSTDTQYF; CDR3nt: TGTGCCAGCAGTTCCGGTCTTCTGAGCACAGATACGCAGTATTTT
d_gene: TRBD1; v_gene: TRBV6-5; abundance: NA; j_gene: TRBJ2-6; CDR3aa: CASGTGNSGANVLTF; CDR3nt: TGTGCCAGCGGGACAGGGAACTCTGGGGCCAACGTCCTGACTTTC
d_gene: TRBD1; v_gene: TRBV7-2; abundance: few; j_gene: TRBJ1-2; CDR3aa: CASSHQGAGYTF; CDR3nt: TGTGCCAGCAGCCATCAGGGGGCTGGCTACACCTTC
d_gene: NA; v_gene: TRBV3-1; abundance: NA; j_gene: TRBJ2-7; CDR3aa: CASSQDLRTEGQYF; CDR3nt: TGTGCCAGCAGCCAAGATCTTAGGACCGAGGGGCAGTACTTC
d_gene: TRBD2; v_gene: TRBV12-3/TRBV12-4; abundance: NA; j_gene: TRBJ2-5; CDR3aa: CASSAGGGILDEQYF; CDR3nt: TGTGCCAGCAGTGCGGGCGGGGGAATACTCGATGAGCAGTACTTC
d_gene: NA; v_gene: TRBV7-9; abundance: NA; j_gene: TRBJ1-4; CDR3aa: CASSGPVRGKLFF; CDR3nt: TGTGCCAGCAGCGGACCGGTTCGGGGAAAACTGTTTTTT
d_gene: NA; v_gene: TRBV5-5; abundance: NA; j_gene: TRBJ2-2; CDR3aa: CASSLGGLPTGELFF; CDR3nt: TGTGCCAGCAGCTTGGGGGGGCTTCCGACCGGGGAGCTGTTTTTT
d_gene: NA; v_gene: TRBV7-2; abundance: NA; j_gene: TRBJ1-2; CDR3aa: CASSNRAEGDYGYTF; CDR3nt: TGTGCCAGCAGCAACCGGGCCGAGGGGGACTATGGCTACACCTTC
d_gene: TRBD2; v_gene: TRBV6-5; abundance: NA; j_gene: TRBJ2-4; CDR3aa: CASSHTGGAKNIQYF; CDR3nt: TGTGCCAGCAGTCATACGGGGGGAGCCAAAAACATTCAGTACTTC
d_gene: NA; v_gene: TRBV2; abundance: NA; j_gene: TRBJ2-3; CDR3aa: CASSGRGPPVDTQYF; CDR3nt: TGTGCCAGCAGTGGGCGGGGGCCCCCCGTAGATACGCAGTATTTT
d_gene: NA; v_gene: TRBV21-1; abundance: NA; j_gene: TRBJ2-5; CDR3aa: CASSKAPRQLQETQYF; CDR3nt: TGTGCCAGCAGCAAAGCCCCGAGACAGCTTCAAGAGACCCAGTACTTC
d_gene: TRBD2; v_gene: TRBV10-3; abundance: NA; j_gene: TRBJ2-7; CDR3aa: CAISESTRRGAYEQYF; CDR3nt: TGTGCCATCAGTGAGTCGACTCGGCGGGGGGCCTACGAGCAGTACTTC